Below, 24 T cell receptor beta chains from the same sample are listed, as sequenced in a study of human thymus T cells (dated by TCRdb to 2018 to 2021). The receptor library was made with the immunoSEQ multiplex PCR assay. TCRdb holds this immuneACCESS table with in-frame rearrangements only. Some clones are missing; in checked studies, unresolved V genes explain under half, and the rest has no known cause. The sample table contains approximately 46,000 clones; only one count was recorded for 95% of them. The ten largest clones represent approximately 0.18% of the sample. Input material: blood. The source is a girl less than two years old with a congenital heart defect but otherwise immunologically healthy.

V usage is TRBV4-1 and J usage is TRBJ2-1; 9 bases map to TRBD2. V lost 0 bases to trimming and J lost 7 bases; unmatched junction nucleotides: 10. CDR3 length equals 17 residues. The germline CDR1 and CDR2 sequences are MGHRA and YSYEKL. The CDR3 spells CASSQDGVAGVGNEQFF. The CDR3 nucleotides are TGCGCCAGCAGCCAAGATGGAGTAGCGGGAGTCGGAAATGAGCAGTTCTTC.

The chain links TRBV7-2 to TRBJ2-7; 8 bases agree with TRBD2. J gave up 1 base and V 3 bases, and 5 bases lay outside the gene matches. In germline, CDR1 is SGHTA, CDR2 FQGNSA. This CDR3 contains 15 residues. CDR3 in amino acids: CASSLPGLGSYEQYF. The CDR3 nucleotides are TGTGCCAGCAGCTTGCCGGGACTAGGGTCCTACGAGCAGTACTTC.

This clone was counted a single time. The rearrangement uses TRBV19 and TRBJ1-5; tentative D call: TRBD1 (6 bases). Trimming cost V 6 bases and J 2 bases, with 17 bases left between them. CDR1 and CDR2 from the germline V gene are LNHDA and SQIVND (reference sequence). The CDR3 loop spans 16 amino acids. This CDR3 reads CASSPRGGGGNQPQHF. The CDR3 DNA is TGTGCCAGTAGCCCCAGGGGAGGTGGTGGCAATCAGCCCCAGCATTTT. Full variable domain (missing parts from reference TRBV19 and TRBJ1-5): DGGITQSPKYLFRKEGQNVTLSCEQNLNHDAMYWYRQDPGQGLRLIYYSQIVNDFQKGDIAEGYSVSREKKESFPLTVTSAQKNPTAFYLCASSPRGGGGNQPQHFGDGTRLSIL.

This clone occurred a few times. The chain links TRBV6-1 to TRBJ2-7; D remains ambiguous. The germline gives CDR1 MNHNS, CDR2 SASEGT. This CDR3 comprises 10 residues. The ends were cut back, 10 bases at V and 6 bases at J, with 10 bases in the middle. CDR3 sequence reads: CATRLSEQYF. CDR3 bases: TGTGCCACAAGATTAAGCGAGCAGTACTTC.

V is TRBV5-6 and J is TRBJ1-2, with D possibly being TRBD1 (6 bases). The CDR3 has 13 amino acids. Trimming pared 4 bases from V and 8 bases from J, leaving 15 bases between. The germline V gene has CDR1 SGHDT and CDR2 YYEEEE. CDR3 nucleotides: TGTGCCAGCAGCCGAAACAGGGTAGAGGGCTACACCTTC. Its translation is CASSRNRVEGYTF.

This clone appeared a single time. The chain combines TRBV28 with TRBJ2-7, with 8 bases that match TRBD2. This CDR3 has 13 residues. Germline lookup yields CDR1 MDHEN and CDR2 SYDVKM. V shed 4 bases and J 3 bases; nucleotides not matched to a gene: 2. Here the CDR3 DNA reads TGTGCCAGCAGTTGGGGGACTAGCTACGAGCAGTACTTC. Protein sequence: CASSWGTSYEQYF.

The chain has TRBV6-5 and TRBJ2-3; D perhaps matches TRBD2 (5 bases). Trimming pared 0 bases from V and 0 bases from J, leaving 7 bases between. The CDR3 contains 15 residues. The germline V gene encodes CDR1 MNHEY and CDR2 SVGAGI. The CDR3 nucleotides are TGTGCCAGCAGTTACTCGCCTAGCAGCACAGATACGCAGTATTTT. Translating it yields CASSYSPSSTDTQYF.

The rearrangement joins TRBV7-9 to TRBJ2-1, with D unclear. Germline V gene sequence: CDR1 SEHNR, CDR2 FQNEAQ (reference sequence). The V gene lost 1 base and the J gene lost 12 bases, with 13 bases spanning the gap. CDR3 size: 13 residues. In nucleotides, the CDR3 is TGTGCCAGCAGCTTAGAGTACGAGCAAAGGCAGTTCTTC. Translating gives CASSLEYEQRQFF.

The genes are TRBV2 and TRBJ2-7; the D gene is possibly TRBD2 (6 bases). There are 15 residues in the CDR3. The germline V gene has CDR1 SNHLY and CDR2 FYNNEI. V was trimmed by 7 bases and J by 2 bases, leaving 18 bases between them. The CDR3 coding sequence is TGTGCCAGCACTTGCCGGGACTCGTCTCCCTACGAGCAGTACTTC. This encodes CASTCRDSSPYEQYF.

The chain couples TRBV18 to TRBJ2-7, with D perhaps TRBD1 (6 bases). There are 15 residues in the CDR3. Trimming removed 2 bases from V and 4 bases from J, with 15 bases in between. Germline V lookup: CDR1 KGHSH, CDR2 LQKENI. The CDR3 sequence: CASSPWYRDGYEQYF. In nucleotides, the CDR3 is TGTGCCAGCTCACCATGGTACAGGGATGGATACGAGCAGTACTTC.

The rearrangement links TRBV28 to TRBJ1-2, with TRBD1 matching over 7 bases. This CDR3 has 15 residues. V gave up 5 bases and J gave up 2 bases; unmatched junction bases: 8. Germline CDR1 reads MDHEN; CDR2 reads SYDVKM. CDR3 region: CASSKDRRDNYGYTF. The CDR3 DNA reads as TGTGCCAGCAGTAAGGACAGGAGGGACAACTATGGCTACACCTTC.

The chain carries TRBV10-2 and TRBJ2-1; TRBD1 aligns across 9 bases. This CDR3 contains 17 residues. J lost 4 bases, V lost 4 bases, and 11 bases had no gene match. Germline V CDR1 and CDR2: WSHSY, SAAADI. DNA for the CDR3: TGCGCCAGCAGTGTGACAGGGGGTGGAGGGATATACAATGAGCAGTTCTTC. Its protein product is CASSVTGGGGIYNEQFF.

The chain joins TRBV5-6 to TRBJ2-5; possible D gene TRBD1, 5 bases. Germline loops: CDR1 SGHDT, CDR2 YYEEEE. There are 14 residues in the CDR3. V was trimmed by 4 bases and J by 4 bases, leaving 14 bases between them. The CDR3 loop reads CASSPGEGAETQYF. The CDR3 DNA follows: TGTGCCAGCAGCCCTGGGGAAGGGGCAGAGACCCAGTACTTC.

This clone was seen only a few times. V is TRBV10-3 and J is TRBJ1-2; D not resolved. The germline gives CDR1 ENHRY, CDR2 SYGVKD. The CDR3 loop spans 13 amino acids. Deletions cut 7 bases from V and 0 bases from J, with 9 bases between. CDR3 nucleotide sequence: TGTGCCATCAAGGACGGATCTAACTATGGCTACACCTTC. This gives the protein CAIKDGSNYGYTF.

J is TRBJ2-7 and V is TRBV30, with a possible D match to TRBD2 (5 bases). Trimming took off 5 bases at V and 4 bases at J, with 18 bases between the two ends. Germline V gene sequence: CDR1 GTSNPN, CDR2 SVGIG (reference sequence). The CDR3 loop spans 14 amino acids. CDR3 sequence reads: CAWHPLEGRYEQYF. CDR3 DNA sequence: TGTGCCTGGCACCCTCTCGAGGGAAGGTACGAGCAGTACTTC. Full variable domain (missing parts from reference TRBV30 and TRBJ2-7): SQTIHQWPATLVQPVGSPLSLECTVEGTSNPNLYWYRQAAGRGLQLLFYSVGIGQISSEVPQNLSASRPQDRQFILSSKKLLLSDSGFYLCAWHPLEGRYEQYFGPGTRLTVT.

The rearrangement uses TRBV7-2 and TRBJ2-1, with TRBD2 matching over 7 bases. This CDR3 region has 13 residues. The germline CDR1 and CDR2 sequences are SGHTA and FQGNSA. V shed 4 bases and J 10 bases; nucleotides not matched to a gene: 7. CDR3 bases: TGTGCCAGCAGCTGGGCGGGAGTTCGGGAGCAGTTCTTC. Protein: CASSWAGVREQFF.

This rearrangement joins TRBV18 to TRBJ1-2; TRBD1 is a possible D gene (5 bases). V was cut by 3 bases and J by 1 base, with 15 bases left in between. This CDR3 contains 16 residues. CDR1 and CDR2 (germline): KGHSH, LQKENI. CDR3: CASSPTSGSLNYGYTF. CDR3 sequence (DNA): TGTGCCAGCTCACCGACCTCAGGGTCGCTTAACTATGGCTACACCTTC.

On this clone itself: One junction end disagrees with the germline gene, perhaps due to a read error. The V call is TRBV2, the J call TRBJ2-5; D remains unclear. Per the germline V gene, CDR1 is SNHLY and CDR2 is FYNNEI. The CDR3 totals 11 residues. The CDR3 DNA follows: TGTACCAGCCGGGCCCAAGAGACCCAGTACTTC. Protein: CTSRAQETQYF.

The chain couples TRBV6-1 to TRBJ2-7; no firm D call. The CDR3 extends over 10 amino acids. V lost 7 bases and J 7 bases, leaving 8 bases between the germline ends. From germline, CDR1 is MNHNS and CDR2 SASEGT. DNA of the CDR3: TGTGCCAGCACCCGGAAGGAGCAGTACTTC. Translated: CASTRKEQYF.

This chain joins TRBV7-2 and TRBJ2-7; tentative D call: TRBD1 (6 bases). CDR3 length: 14 amino acids. Between the trimmed V and J ends, which lost 5 bases and 7 bases, there was a span of 18 bases. CDR1 SGHTA and CDR2 FQGNSA come from the germline V gene. CDR3 amino acids: CASSPLTGPLEQYF. CDR3 DNA sequence: TGTGCCAGCAGCCCACTAACAGGGCCCTTAGAGCAGTACTTC.

The chain joins TRBV11-2 to TRBJ2-7; no clear D gene. This CDR3 is 13 amino acids long. In germline, CDR1 is SGHAT, CDR2 FQNNGV. The germline V and J ends were trimmed by 3 bases and 2 bases, with 8 bases remaining between them. This CDR3 is CASSFLTAYEQYF. The CDR3 region has the DNA TGTGCCAGCAGCTTCCTAACGGCCTACGAGCAGTACTTC. Full variable domain (rest looked up from reference TRBV11-2 and TRBJ2-7): EAGVAQSPRYKIIEKRQSVAFWCNPISGHATLYWYQQILGQGPKLLIQFQNNGVVDDSQLPKDRFSAERLKGVDSTLKIQPAKLEDSAVYLCASSFLTAYEQYFGPGTRLTVT.

The V gene is TRBV4-3, the J gene TRBJ2-7; 12 bases align to TRBD2. The CDR3 runs 16 residues. CDR1 is LGHNA, CDR2 YSLEER, per germline. V was pared by 0 bases and J by 5 bases, with 5 bases of the junction left unmatched. In DNA, the CDR3 is TGCGCCAGCAGCCAAGATCGACTAGCGGGAGTGAACGAGCAGTACTTC. The encoded protein is CASSQDRLAGVNEQYF.

J is TRBJ1-2 and V is TRBV5-5, with D tentatively TRBD1 (6 bases). The CDR3 covers 14 residues. CDR1 and CDR2 from the germline V gene are SGHKS and YYEKEE (reference sequence). The ends were cut back, 0 bases at V and 0 bases at J, with 6 bases in the middle. CDR3 bases: TGTGCCAGCAGCTTGGACAGGGCTAACTATGGCTACACCTTC. Its translation is CASSLDRANYGYTF. The full variable domain, its missing parts supplied by reference TRBV5-5 and TRBJ1-2, is DAGVTQSPTHLIKTRGQQVTLRCSPISGHKSVSWYQQVLGQGPQFIFQYYEKEERGRGNFPDRFSARQFPNYSSELNVNALLLGDSALYLCASSLDRANYGYTFGSGTRLTVV.

The chain combines TRBV30 with TRBJ2-1, with 9 bases that match TRBD2. Germline CDR1 GTSNPN, CDR2 SVGIG (reference sequence). Germline trimming cut 5 bases from V and 8 bases from J; bases unmatched to any gene: 4. The CDR3 runs to 12 residues. The CDR3 reads CAWLLAGDEQFF. The CDR3 DNA reads as TGTGCCTGGTTACTAGCGGGCGATGAGCAGTTCTTC.